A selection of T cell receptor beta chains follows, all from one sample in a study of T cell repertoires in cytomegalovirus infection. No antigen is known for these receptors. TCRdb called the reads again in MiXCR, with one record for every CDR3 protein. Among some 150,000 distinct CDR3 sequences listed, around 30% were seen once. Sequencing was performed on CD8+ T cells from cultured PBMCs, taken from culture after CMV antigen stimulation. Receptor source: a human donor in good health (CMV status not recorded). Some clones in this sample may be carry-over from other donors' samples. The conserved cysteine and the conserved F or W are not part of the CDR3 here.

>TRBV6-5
ASSYPGTGLF
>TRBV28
ASRLTSGGAQETQY
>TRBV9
ASSIIGNTEAF
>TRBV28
ASSPQTGLNEKLF
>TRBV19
ASSIVAGLDNEQF
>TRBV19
ASTPETSYEQY
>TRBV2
ASSEAYRRSDTQY
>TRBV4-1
ASSQDGYGYT
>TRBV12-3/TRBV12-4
ASSSGPDLETQY
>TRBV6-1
ASSLSGTSGSYNEQF
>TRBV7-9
ASNQGGAGGYT
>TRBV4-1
ASSSGTVAPNEQF